The 23 T cell receptor beta chains listed next were all sequenced from one sample in a study of blood T cell repertoires in COVID-19. Only in-frame clones appear in the TCRdb table, and some are missing; sequencing was by immunoSEQ multiplex PCR. The sample records approximately 150,000 clones, about 90% being singletons. The sequencing input was PBMCs or T cells enriched from blood (not recorded which). The receptors here all came from a human donor with acute COVID-19. The donor label of this sample is uncertain.

The V call is TRBV19, the J call TRBJ1-2, with 7 nucleotides matching TRBD1. V dropped 5 bases and J dropped 5; count of bases not matched to a gene: 5. The germline CDR1 and CDR2 sequences are LNHDA and SQIVND (reference sequence). The CDR3 consists of 13 residues. CDR3 DNA: TGTGCCAGTAGTGCCACAGGGGAGTATGGCTACACCTTC. Translated, it gives CASSATGEYGYTF.

This chain links TRBV10-3 with TRBJ2-3; 14 bases align to TRBD2. The CDR3 covers 16 residues. The V gene's germline CDR1 is ENHRY and CDR2 SYGVKD. V shed 3 bases and J 3 bases; nucleotides not matched to a gene: 2. As DNA, the CDR3 is TGTGCCATCAGTGATGGGACTAGCGGGAGAACAGATACGCAGTATTTT. Its translation: CAISDGTSGRTDTQYF.

The V gene is TRBV19, the J gene TRBJ2-7; TRBD2 matches at 11 bases. V dropped 8 bases and J dropped 5; count of bases not matched to a gene: 8. CDR1 and CDR2 from the germline V gene are LNHDA and SQIVND (reference sequence). The CDR3 has 14 residues. The CDR3 DNA is TGTGCCAGTTCACCACTAGCGGGGGACGACGAGCAGTACTTC. Its protein is CASSPLAGDDEQYF.

The chain carries TRBV2 and TRBJ2-3; D is possibly TRBD2 (6 bases). Germline CDR1 reads SNHLY; CDR2 reads FYNNEI. Trimming took off 5 bases at V and 1 base at J, with 13 bases between the two ends. CDR3 length: 15 residues. The CDR3 DNA sequence: TGTGCCAGCAGTAACCAGCGGGCAGGCACAGATACGCAGTATTTT. As protein: CASSNQRAGTDTQYF.

The chain uses TRBV5-4 and TRBJ1-4; D remains unclear. CDR1 is SGHNT and CDR2 is YYREEE in the germline V gene (reference sequence). This CDR3 is built from 14 residues. V lost 4 bases to trimming and J lost 7 bases, with 14 bases between them. CDR3: CASSVEGLGEKLFF. CDR3 nucleotide sequence: TGTGCCAGCAGCGTTGAGGGCTTGGGTGAAAAACTGTTTTTT.

The chain employs TRBV5-6 and TRBJ1-4, with D perhaps matching TRBD1 (6 bases). This CDR3 contains 16 residues. Per the germline V gene, CDR1 is SGHDT and CDR2 is YYEEEE. V was cut by 4 bases and J by 0 bases, with 13 bases left in between. DNA of the CDR3: TGTGCCAGCAGCGGAGGACAGACCGCAACTAATGAAAAACTGTTTTTT. This translates into CASSGGQTATNEKLFF.

This chain connects TRBV7-9 to TRBJ1-2, with 7 bases identical to TRBD1. Germline CDR1 is SEHNR and CDR2 is FQNEAQ (reference sequence). The CDR3 is made up of 15 amino acids. V dropped 5 bases and J dropped 6; count of bases not matched to a gene: 12. The CDR3 DNA reads TGTGCCAGCAGCCAGACAGGGTTAAGGTACGATGGCTACACCTTC. Translation gives CASSQTGLRYDGYTF.

This chain connects TRBV19 to TRBJ1-1, with D possibly matching TRBD1 (6 bases). CDR1 is LNHDA, CDR2 SQIVND, per germline (reference sequence). CDR3 size: 14 residues. Trimming left V 6 bases short and J 1 base short, with 12 bases between. In nucleotides, the CDR3 is TGTGCCAGTAGGACAGGACTTCGGAACACTGAAGCTTTCTTT. Translated, it gives CASRTGLRNTEAFF.

About this clone: Other DNA sequences in this sample translate to the same CDR3. The chain has TRBV5-1 and TRBJ2-5, with D perhaps matching TRBD2 (5 bases). CDR3 length equals 13 residues. V gave up 4 bases and J gave up 2 bases, with 9 bases separating them. Per the germline V gene, CDR1 is SGHRS and CDR2 is YFSETQ. The CDR3 DNA reads TGCGCCAGCAGCCAAACGGGGCAAGAGACCCAGTACTTC. Protein: CASSQTGQETQYF.

As to this clone: At one of its ends the junction is not consistent with the germline gene, which may arise from a read error. The chain links TRBV30 to TRBJ1-2, with 7 bases matching TRBD1. Germline CDR1 GTSNPN, CDR2 SVGIG (reference sequence). CDR3 length: 13 residues. This chain's CDR3 is CARSPQGFDGYTF. In DNA, the CDR3 is TGTGCCCGGAGTCCACAGGGGTTCGACGGCTACACCTTC.

This chain connects TRBV4-1 to TRBJ1-2; no definite D call. Germline assignment: CDR1 MGHRA and CDR2 YSYEKL. Deletions cut 0 bases from V and 4 bases from J, with 9 bases between. The CDR3 covers 14 residues. In nucleotides, the CDR3 is TGCGCCAGCAGCCAAGAGGCCCGAAGCTATGGCTACACCTTC. The encoded protein is CASSQEARSYGYTF.

A remark on this clone: The junction departs from the called germline gene at one end, perhaps through a read error. The chain has TRBV30 and TRBJ1-2; D gene unclear. Germline assignment: CDR1 GTSNPN and CDR2 SVGIG (reference sequence). The CDR3 has 11 residues. CDR3 region: CAWSVSNAGVF. The CDR3 DNA sequence: TGTGCCTGGAGTGTATCTAACGCCGGAGTCTTC.

The CDR3 DNA sequence: TGTGCCAGCAGTTTATATCGGGGAACCAACTATGGCTACACCTTC. It encodes CASSLYRGTNYGYTF. This chain joins TRBV27 and TRBJ1-2, with D unresolved. The CDR3 covers 15 residues. With 1 base removed from V and 2 bases from J, the gap between germline ends came to 11 bases. Germline V gene data show CDR1 as MNHEY and CDR2 as SMNVEV (reference sequence).

This chain links TRBV30 with TRBJ1-6; D call uncertain. Trimming removed 4 bases at V and 7 bases at J, with 14 bases between. Germline CDR1 GTSNPN, CDR2 SVGIG (reference sequence). This CDR3 has 14 residues. The CDR3 sequence is CAWKRTVENSPLHF. Here the CDR3 DNA reads TGTGCCTGGAAGAGAACGGTAGAGAATTCACCCCTCCACTTT.

J is TRBJ1-3 and V is TRBV14; D is possibly TRBD1 (6 bases). The CDR3 is 20 residues long. V gave up 2 bases and J gave up 0 bases, with 23 bases separating them. Germline CDR1 and CDR2: SGHDN and FVKESK. CDR3 sequence: CASSQNGLWGQPYSGNTIYF. In nucleotides, the CDR3 is TGTGCCAGCAGCCAAAACGGCTTATGGGGGCAGCCCTACTCTGGAAACACCATATATTTT.

V and J are TRBV18 and TRBJ2-7; 7 positions agree with TRBD1. The germline CDR1 and CDR2 sequences are KGHSH and LQKENI. CDR3 length equals 14 residues. V lost 3 bases, J lost 3 bases, and 5 bases stayed unmatched. The CDR3, as DNA: TGTGCCAGCTCACCGCCCGGGACAGTCTACGAGCAGTACTTC. Protein product: CASSPPGTVYEQYF.

This rearrangement joins TRBV13 to TRBJ1-2, with D possibly being TRBD1 (6 bases). CDR3 size: 11 residues. V was trimmed by 5 bases and J by 8 bases, leaving 9 bases between them. Germline CDR1 reads PRHDT; CDR2 reads FYEKMQ (reference sequence). This CDR3 is CASSVDRGYTF. CDR3 nucleotide sequence: TGTGCCAGCAGCGTTGACAGGGGCTACACCTTC. Full variable domain (outside the CDR3, taken from reference TRBV13 and TRBJ1-2): AAGVIQSPRHLIKEKRETATLKCYPIPRHDTVYWYQQGPGQDPQFLISFYEKMQSDKGSIPDRFSAQQFSDYHSELNMSSLELGDSALYFCASSVDRGYTFGSGTRLTVV.

Concerning this clone: The sample has other DNA sequences that encode this CDR3 too. V gene TRBV7-8 combines with J gene TRBJ1-1, with D possibly matching TRBD1 (6 bases). With 5 bases removed from V and 0 bases from J, the gap between germline ends came to 10 bases. The CDR3 is 14 amino acids. From germline, CDR1 is SGHVS and CDR2 FQNEAQ. The CDR3 nucleotides read TGTGCCAGCAGCCCTGGACAGATGAACACTGAAGCTTTCTTT. Encoded protein: CASSPGQMNTEAFF.

This sequence joins TRBV7-2 and TRBJ2-5, with TRBD1 matching over 7 bases. Germline values: CDR1 SGHTA, CDR2 FQGNSA. The CDR3 covers 16 residues. Trimming at V came to 5 bases and at J to 2 bases, leaving 11 bases not matched to a gene. The CDR3 sequence: CASSAKTGRGQETQYF. The CDR3 DNA reads as TGTGCCAGCAGCGCTAAGACAGGGAGAGGGCAAGAGACCCAGTACTTC.

The rearrangement links TRBV5-6 to TRBJ2-2, with 8 positions matching TRBD1. Unmatched junction bases numbered 6, after V lost 1 base and J lost 1 base. This CDR3 comprises 17 residues. Per germline, CDR1 SGHDT and CDR2 YYEEEE. CDR3 bases: TGTGCCAGCAGCTTGTTGGCAGGGGGCTGGAACACCGGGGAGCTGTTTTTT. Translated: CASSLLAGGWNTGELFF.

The V gene is TRBV5-6, the J gene TRBJ1-1; D gene ambiguous. There are 17 residues in the CDR3. CDR1 is SGHDT and CDR2 is YYEEEE in the germline V gene. Trimming cost V 4 bases and J 1 base, with 20 bases left between them. CDR3 in DNA: TGTGCCAGCAGCCGGGCGGGCGCATCCTGGAGGAACACTGAAGCTTTCTTT. Amino acids: CASSRAGASWRNTEAFF.

CDR3 region: CASSPSRGAPSSTDTQYF. DNA for the CDR3: TGTGCCAGCAGCCCCTCCCGGGGGGCTCCATCTAGCACAGATACGCAGTATTTT. The chain employs TRBV5-5 and TRBJ2-3; TRBD2 might be the D (7 bases). CDR1 SGHKS and CDR2 YYEKEE come from the germline V gene (reference sequence). V dropped 4 bases and J dropped 0 bases, with 21 bases sitting between them. The CDR3 covers 18 residues.

The chain has TRBV24-1 and TRBJ2-1; possibly TRBD2 for D (7 bases). Looked up from germline, CDR1 is KGHDR and CDR2 is SFDVKD. CDR3 length: 14 residues. Trimming stripped 7 bases from V and 7 bases from J, with 16 bases between. CDR3 sequence: CATSLGGAENEQFF. The DNA of the CDR3 is TGTGCCACCAGCCTTGGGGGGGCAGAGAATGAGCAGTTCTTC.